This entry lists 5 T cell receptor beta chains sequenced from one sample in a study of T cell changes during pregnancy in multiple sclerosis. The protocol was immunoSEQ multiplex PCR, while the TCRdb copy is restricted to in-frame clones and leaves out a portion. The repertoire has 90,000 to 120,000 clones, 85% to 95% of them found once; the top ten carry 0.65% to 0.9%. This specimen was peripheral blood, taken in the third trimester of pregnancy. The origin of the receptors is a female donor in good health, enrolled as a control in a pregnancy study.

This chain connects TRBV7-9 to TRBJ2-3; a possible D gene is TRBD1 (5 bases). Trimming took off 5 bases at V and 0 bases at J, with 18 bases between the two ends. Germline CDR1 and CDR2: SEHNR and FQNEAQ (reference sequence). This CDR3 contains 17 residues. As DNA, the CDR3 is TGTGCCAGCAGCGTGGGTTCAAGGACAACTAGCACAGATACGCAGTATTTT. It yields the protein CASSVGSRTTSTDTQYF. The entire variable domain, with the rest obtained from reference TRBV7-9 and TRBJ2-3, is as follows: DTGVSQNPRHKITKRGQNVTFRCDPISEHNRLYWYRQTLGQGPEFLTYFQNEAQLEKSRLLSDRFSAERPKGSFSTLEIQRTEQGDSAMYLCASSVGSRTTSTDTQYFGPGTRLTVL.

The rearrangement joins TRBV21-1 to TRBJ1-6; TRBD1, the table's D call, was not compared with the DNA. TRBV21-1 counts as a pseudogene. CDR3 size: 17 residues. CDR3 amino acids: CASSKDGRDRSAHSLHF. Written as DNA, the CDR3 is TGTGCCAGCAGCAAGGATGGGAGAGACAGGTCTGCACACTCCCTCCACTTT.

V and J are TRBV7-2 and TRBJ2-7, with 7 bases fitting TRBD2. CDR3 size: 15 residues. Germline values: CDR1 SGHTA, CDR2 FQGNSA. The ends lost 3 bases at V and 4 bases at J; junction bases unmatched: 9. In DNA form, the CDR3 reads TGTGCCAGCAGCTTCTCCGCGGGGGAGATATACGAGCAGTACTTC. This encodes CASSFSAGEIYEQYF. Variable domain in full (rest from reference TRBV7-2 and TRBJ2-7): GAGVSQSPSNKVTEKGKDVELRCDPISGHTALYWYRQSLGQGLEFLIYFQGNSAPDKSGLPSDRFSAERTGGSVSTLTIQRTQQEDSAVYLCASSFSAGEIYEQYFGPGTRLTVT.

V and J are TRBV4-1 and TRBJ2-5; 7 bases map to TRBD1. Germline V gene data show CDR1 as MGHRA and CDR2 as YSYEKL. The trim removed 1 base at V and 2 bases at J, leaving 4 bases unmatched. This CDR3 region has 15 residues. In DNA form, the CDR3 reads TGCGCCAGCAGCCAAGGGGTGACAGGGCAAGAGACCCAGTACTTC. Its translation is CASSQGVTGQETQYF.

The J gene is TRBJ1-1, the V gene TRBV19; 9 bases map to TRBD1. Trimming took 8 bases from V and 1 from J; bases not matched to a gene: 8. CDR3 size: 15 residues. Germline CDR1 is LNHDA and CDR2 is SQIVND (reference sequence). The CDR3 spells CASQTGGVWNTEAFF. CDR3 in DNA: TGTGCCAGTCAGACAGGGGGTGTATGGAACACTGAAGCTTTCTTT.